This entry is about one T cell receptor beta chain. The antigen is not known. V shed 6 bases and J 3 bases; nucleotides not matched to a gene: 7. Germline-derived CDR1 and CDR2 are SGHDT and YYEEEE. The CDR3 is 15 amino acids. Repertoires were generated with immunoSEQ multiplex PCR, while TCRdb's copy carries only in-frame clones and drops some. The sample includes about 120,000 clones, approximately 90% seen only once; the top ten take around 4.4%. These data are taken from a study of T cell responses to AZD1222 COVID-19 vaccine. Study conclusions and caveats: Unmutated regions of variants are reportedly targeted by nearly half of spike-specific TCRs. A mostly white British donor set with more females was recruited, and clonal diversity was possibly underestimated.

Source: peripheral blood, taken 28 days after the second dose of the MenACWY control vaccine. This TCR derives from an adult who received the MenACWY meningococcal vaccine as a control. The J gene is TRBJ2-3, the V gene TRBV5-6, with TRBD1 matching over 10 bases. CDR3 sequence reads: CASTPDRGLTDTQYF. The CDR3 DNA sequence: TGTGCCAGCACCCCAGACAGGGGGCTTACAGATACGCAGTATTTT.